The source of this TCR beta chain is a study of cytotoxic CD8 clonotypes in ibrutinib-treated CLL. Whole-study context: Included were 11 relapsed/refractory and 15 treatment-naive patients, of whom roughly 17 were IGHV unmutated. General study findings and limits: Clonality, elevated at ibrutinib response, dropped back toward baseline at progression. On treatment, the uncommon public clonotypes contracted or remained stable.

The assay was immunoSEQ multiplex PCR, and TCRdb's table has in-frame clones only and misses some. The sample yields approximately 130,000 clones, roughly 84% seen once. The CDR3 spans 12 residues. The V and J ends lost 3 bases and 4 bases respectively, with 5 bases between them. Looked up from germline, CDR1 is SGDLS and CDR2 is YYNGEE. Worth noting for this clone: Its antigen is unidentified.

The sequence was obtained from a human donor with chronic lymphocytic leukemia. The sequenced sample was PBMCs, obtained after 24 months of ibrutinib treatment. The genes are TRBV9 and TRBJ1-3; D gene ambiguous. The CDR3 protein is CASSAQGNTIYF. For the CDR3, the DNA is TGTGCCAGCAGCGCTCAGGGAAACACCATATATTTT.